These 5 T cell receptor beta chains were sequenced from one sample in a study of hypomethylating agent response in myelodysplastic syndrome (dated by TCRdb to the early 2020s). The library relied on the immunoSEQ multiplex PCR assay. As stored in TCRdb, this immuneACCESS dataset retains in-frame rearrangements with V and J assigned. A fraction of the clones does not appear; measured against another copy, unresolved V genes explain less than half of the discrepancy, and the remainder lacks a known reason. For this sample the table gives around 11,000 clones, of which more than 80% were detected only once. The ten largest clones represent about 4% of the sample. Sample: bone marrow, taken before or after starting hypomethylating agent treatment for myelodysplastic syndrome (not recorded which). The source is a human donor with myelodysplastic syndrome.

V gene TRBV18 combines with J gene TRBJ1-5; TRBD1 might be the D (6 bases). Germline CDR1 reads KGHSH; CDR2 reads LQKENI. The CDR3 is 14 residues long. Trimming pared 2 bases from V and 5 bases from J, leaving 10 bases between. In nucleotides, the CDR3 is TGTGCCAGCTCACCAACAGGGTCGGATCAGCCCCAGCATTTT. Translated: CASSPTGSDQPQHF.

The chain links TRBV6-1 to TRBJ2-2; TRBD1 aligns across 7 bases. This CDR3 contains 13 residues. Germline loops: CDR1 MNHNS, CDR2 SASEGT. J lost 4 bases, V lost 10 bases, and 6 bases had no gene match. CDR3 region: CATDRVGTGELFF. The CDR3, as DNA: TGTGCCACCGACAGGGTTGGCACCGGGGAGCTGTTTTTT.

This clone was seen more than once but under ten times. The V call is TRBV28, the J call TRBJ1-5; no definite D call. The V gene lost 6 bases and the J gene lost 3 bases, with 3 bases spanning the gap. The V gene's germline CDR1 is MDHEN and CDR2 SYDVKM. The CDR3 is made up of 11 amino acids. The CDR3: CASRNNQPQHF. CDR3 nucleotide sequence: TGTGCCAGCAGGAACAATCAGCCCCAGCATTTT. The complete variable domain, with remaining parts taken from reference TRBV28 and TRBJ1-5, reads DVKVTQSSRYLVKRTGEKVFLECVQDMDHENMFWYRQDPGLGLRLIYFSYDVKMKEKGDIPEGYSVSREKKERFSLILESASTNQTSMYLCASRNNQPQHFGDGTRLSIL.

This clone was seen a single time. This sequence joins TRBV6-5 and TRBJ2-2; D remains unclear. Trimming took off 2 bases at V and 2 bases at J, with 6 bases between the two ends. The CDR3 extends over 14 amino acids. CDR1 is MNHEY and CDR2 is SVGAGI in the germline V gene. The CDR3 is CASSYRDNTGELFF. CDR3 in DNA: TGTGCCAGCAGTTACAGAGACAACACCGGGGAGCTGTTTTTT.

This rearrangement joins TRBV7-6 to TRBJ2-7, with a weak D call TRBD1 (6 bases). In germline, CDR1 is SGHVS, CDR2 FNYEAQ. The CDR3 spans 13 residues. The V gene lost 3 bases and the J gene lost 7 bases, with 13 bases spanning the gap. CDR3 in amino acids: CASSFSGAREQYF. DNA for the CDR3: TGTGCCAGCAGCTTTTCAGGGGCTCGTGAGCAGTACTTC. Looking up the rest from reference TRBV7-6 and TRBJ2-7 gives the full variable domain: GAGVSQSPRYKVTKRGQDVALRCDPISGHVSLYWYRQALGQGPEFLTYFNYEAQQDKSGLPNDRFSAERPEGSISTLTIQRTEQRDSAMYRCASSFSGAREQYFGPGTRLTVT.